The TCR beta chain described here comes from a study of blood T cell repertoires in COVID-19 (TCRdb year 2020). Broadly, across the study: The collaborator samples originated in the United States, Italy and Spain and spanned the acute and convalescent phases of COVID-19. The sample metadata nearly always contained a de-identified subject ID, COVID-19 status, age in years and sex. Samples came from the ongoing ImmuneRACE study (first 160 participants) plus 1,254 subjects from 6 global collaborators. Deeply sampled blood TCRbeta repertoires from subjects exposed to, actively infected with, or recovered from COVID-19 were included in the dataset. HLA class I and class II types, where available, came from metadata supplied by the sample provider rather than from assay-based typing. The repertoires were released in a freely available public database intended as a resource for research on the immune response to SARS-CoV-2. The prospective study material was composed of cDNA or gDNA derived from T cells, B-cell-depleted T cells, or PBMCs. On the study overall, not on this receptor specifically: How much clinical and demographic metadata was included differed by source and by participant, and the metadata was provided uncurated.

Notes on this clone: The specificity of this receptor is unknown. No base quality information exists; no much larger clone differs at one position.

V is trimmed back by 6 bases and J by 3 bases, and the junction contains 8 bases that no gene match accounts for. The CDR3 runs 15 amino acids, cysteine and phenylalanine included. CDR3 DNA is the only sequence kept; it has 45 bases, read in frame from the first base. For CDR1 and CDR2, the germline V gene lists MDHEN and SYDVKM. The immunoSEQ Assay, a bias-controlled multiplex PCR, was used to amplify TCRbeta CDR3 regions from genomic DNA. As for how the authors treated the data: Within the assay, amplification of reference gene primers was used to estimate how many nucleated cells each sample contained. To quantify the absolute abundance of each unique TCRbeta CDR3 rearrangement, sequence reads were collapsed and filtered. For each sample, productive Simpson clonality was calculated by taking the square root of Simpson's diversity index across productive rearrangements. TCRdb retrieved this table from immuneACCESS and kept in-frame rearrangements only. Not all clones are present; in checked studies, unresolved V genes account for under half, and no reason is known for the remainder. Clone size and V and J calls were adopted from that table, with D and trimming inferred from the DNA. The sample table lists around 100,000 clones, approximately 69% of them with a count of one. About 6.5% of the sample goes to the ten largest clones.

Collaborating institutions collected whole blood in K2EDTA tubes following their own protocols. For TCRbeta analysis, collaborators shipped samples as frozen whole blood, isolated PBMCs, or DNA extracted from either of those sample types. This clonotype was obtained from a man at least 80 years old with acute or convalescent COVID-19. Sequences were obtained from peripheral blood. The sequence links TRBV28 to TRBJ1-5; 7 junctional bases match TRBD1. The DNA is TGTGCCAGCAGGACCACAGGGGATCTCAATCAGCCCCAGCATTTT. It encodes CASRTTGDLNQPQHF.